The present entry profiles one T cell receptor (beta chain) with its context. Its antigen is not known. Sequencing of the DNA from cultured CD4+ T cells was carried out with the Oncomine TCR Beta short-read assay. Scientists extracted genomic DNA from CD4+ T cells grown in culture. TCRdb reprocessed the PCR reads via MiXCR and lists one record per CDR3 protein. The data contain under 6,500 distinct CDR3 sequences, about a third of them singletons. This entry belongs to a study of vaccination and CD4 T cells after COVID-19. Study overall: Overlapping spike peptides of SARS-CoV-2, HCoV-NL63, HCoV-OC43 and HCoV-229E were used, and cells were stimulated with them. Study results and limitations: Median counts of SARS-CoV-2-reactive clonotypes increased from around 20 to 38; this difference was not significant.

Germline trimming cut 3 bases from V and 2 bases from J; bases unmatched to any gene: 4. CDR1 is WNHNN, CDR2 SYGVQD, per germline (reference sequence). The CDR3 extends over 14 amino acids. Treatment denoted: approximately 11-day PBMC culture with coronavirus spike peptide pools or control peptides (ViraFEST assay). Pre-COVID-19 pandemic sampling (2011-2018) yielded the unexposed donor's CD4+ T cells. Using peptide pools, antigen-specific T cells were expanded in ViraFEST before TCRs were sequenced. Sequenced input: CD4+ T cells from blood, cultured in vitro. This rearrangement joins TRBV10-1 to TRBJ2-7; TRBD1 matches 7 bases. The origin of this receptor is a human donor in good health. This chain's CDR3 is CASSDSDRAYEQYF. As DNA, the CDR3 is TGCGCCAGCAGTGATAGCGACAGGGCCTACGAGCAGTACTTC.